Following are 31 T cell receptor beta chains from one sample sequenced in a study of blood T cells in healthy people across ages. Next came a second PCR, run for roughly 6 to 11 cycles, which used a sample-barcoded 5' primer along with a J-beta primer mix. TCRdb independently ran MiXCR on the 5' RACE reads; one entry per CDR3 protein. The sample holds some 1,500,000 distinct CDR3 sequences, around 40% seen once. Material for sequencing was blood. Receptors originate from a woman aged 18-29 years in good health.

The table lists this clonotype with a few counts. The gene calls are TRBV11-2 and TRBJ2-4, with 12 bases lining up with TRBD2. The J call is doubtful: the DNA matches TRBJ2-7 better. Germline CDR1 SGHAT, CDR2 FQNNGV. The CDR3 runs 17 residues. The CDR3 DNA reads as TGTGCCAGCAGCTTAGGTCTAGCGGGAGGGGTTGCCCACGAGCAGTACTTC. The encoded protein is CASSLGLAGGVAHEQYF.

The gene calls are TRBV7-2 and TRBJ2-7, with TRBD2 identical over 14 bases. V shed 1 base, J shed 0 bases, and the junction held 5 bases outside the gene matches. The CDR3 has 18 amino acids. CDR1 is SGHTA, CDR2 FQGNSA, per germline. This chain's CDR3 is CASSLVRTSGRISYEQYF. CDR3 sequence (DNA): TGTGCCAGCAGCTTAGTTCGGACTAGCGGGAGGATCTCCTACGAGCAGTACTTC. Filled out from reference TRBV7-2 and TRBJ2-7, the complete variable domain reads GAGVSQSPSNKVTEKGKDVELRCDPISGHTALYWYRQSLGQGLEFLIYFQGNSAPDKSGLPSDRFSAERTGGSVSTLTIQRTQQEDSAVYLCASSLVRTSGRISYEQYFGPGTRLTVT.

Here the CDR3 reads CASSFGTSGRQYF. CDR3 bases: TGTGCCAGCAGCTTCGGGACTAGCGGTCGTCAGTACTTC. The chain has TRBV5-6 and TRBJ2-7; TRBD2 aligns across 11 bases. Germline-derived CDR1 and CDR2 are SGHDT and YYEEEE. The CDR3 contains 13 residues. J lost 10 bases, V lost 2 bases, and 5 bases had no gene match. Combining the CDR3 with reference TRBV5-6 and TRBJ2-7 gives the whole variable domain DAGVTQSPTHLIKTRGQQVTLRCSPKSGHDTVSWYQQALGQGPQFIFQYYEEEERQRGNFPDRFSGHQFPNYSSELNVNALLLGDSALYLCASSFGTSGRQYFGPGTRLTVT.

The chain couples TRBV29-1 to TRBJ2-1, with D perhaps matching TRBD2 (5 bases). Looked up from germline, CDR1 is SQVTM and CDR2 is ANQGSEA. Trimming took off 3 bases at V and 4 bases at J, with 16 bases between the two ends. The CDR3 is 15 residues long. The CDR3 DNA reads TGCAGCGTTGACCCTGGCCTAGCCTCGTACAATGAGCAGTTCTTC. The encoded protein is CSVDPGLASYNEQFF.

This chain connects TRBV9 to TRBJ2-2; D remains unclear. This CDR3 has 13 amino acids. The germline V and J ends were trimmed by 4 bases and 7 bases, with 11 bases remaining between them. Germline V lookup: CDR1 SGDLS, CDR2 YYNGEE. The DNA of the CDR3 is TGTGCCAGCAGCCCGAATAACCGCGGGGAGCTGTTTTTT. Amino acid sequence: CASSPNNRGELFF.

This clonotype was observed a few times. The J gene is TRBJ2-5, the V gene TRBV15, with a weak D call TRBD2 (6 bases). The CDR3 consists of 16 residues. In germline, CDR1 is LNHNV, CDR2 YYDKDF (reference sequence). The germline V and J ends were trimmed by 1 base and 2 bases, with 14 bases remaining between them. CDR3: CATSRVGVGGQETQYF. CDR3 in DNA: TGTGCCACCAGCAGAGTTGGGGTCGGGGGTCAAGAGACCCAGTACTTC.

Only a few counts were recorded for this clonotype. This rearrangement joins TRBV18 to TRBJ1-5, with D unresolved. The CDR3 covers 16 residues. Germline V gene lookup returns CDR1 KGHSH and CDR2 LQKENI. Trimming took off 1 base at V and 1 base at J, with 11 bases between the two ends. The CDR3 is CASSPQGIASNQPQHF. CDR3 nucleotides: TGTGCCAGCTCACCACAAGGGATTGCGAGCAATCAGCCCCAGCATTTT.

In its sample, this clonotype was seen a few times. This chain links TRBV12-3 or TRBV12-4 with TRBJ2-7, with D uncertain. This CDR3 contains 13 residues. Trimming pared 2 bases from V and 6 bases from J, leaving 11 bases between. This CDR3 reads CASSLKGTGEQYF. In nucleotides, the CDR3 is TGTGCCAGCAGTTTAAAGGGAACCGGCGAGCAGTACTTC.

This clonotype was seen a handful of times. The chain links TRBV30 to TRBJ2-7, with 10 bases fitting TRBD1. The CDR3 totals 14 residues. Germline V gives CDR1 GTSNPN, CDR2 SVGIG (reference sequence). V dropped 2 bases and J dropped 3; count of bases not matched to a gene: 4. The CDR3 spells CAWSMTGGGYEQYF. The CDR3, as DNA: TGTGCCTGGAGTATGACAGGGGGCGGCTACGAGCAGTACTTC.

This clonotype appeared a few times. This chain links TRBV4-1 with TRBJ2-1; tentatively, D is TRBD2 (6 bases). Deletions cut 1 base from V and 2 bases from J, with 12 bases between. Germline V lookup: CDR1 MGHRA, CDR2 YSYEKL. This CDR3 is 16 amino acids long. CDR3 sequence: CASSQVPGDAYNEQFF. The CDR3 bases are TGCGCCAGCAGCCAAGTGCCGGGAGATGCCTACAATGAGCAGTTCTTC.

The chain links TRBV20-1 to TRBJ2-7, with 7 bases that match TRBD2. The V and J ends lost 3 bases and 0 bases, in that order; junction bases with no gene match: 5. The CDR3 is made up of 14 amino acids. Looked up from germline, CDR1 is DFQATT and CDR2 is SNEGSKA (reference sequence). In DNA, the CDR3 is TGCAGTGCTAGCTGGGGAGGGTCCTCCTACGAGCAGTACTTC. This gives the protein CSASWGGSSYEQYF.

The sample holds a few counts of this clonotype. The rearrangement uses TRBV6-1 and TRBJ2-7; possible D gene TRBD1, 6 bases. Judging by the DNA end, TRBJ2-4 fits better; the J call may be wrong. Per the germline V gene, CDR1 is MNHNS and CDR2 is SASEGT. The CDR3 is 15 amino acids. CDR3 sequence reads: CASTPPGDGLYIQYF. In nucleotides, the CDR3 is TGTGCCAGCACCCCACCAGGGGATGGTCTCTACATTCAGTACTTC.

This clonotype occurred a few times. The chain links TRBV5-1 to TRBJ2-1; 16 bases line up with TRBD2. The J call is uncertain, as TRBJ2-7 better fits the DNA end. Germline assignment: CDR1 SGHRS and CDR2 YFSETQ. The CDR3 spans 20 residues. CDR3 region: CASSSYSGTSGRGSYNEQYF. The CDR3 DNA follows: TGCGCCAGCAGCTCCTACTCCGGGACTAGCGGGAGGGGGTCCTACAATGAGCAGTACTTC.

The gene calls are TRBV27 and TRBJ2-3; perhaps TRBD1 as D (5 bases). V lost 6 bases, J lost 8 bases, and 18 bases lay in between. This CDR3 is built from 14 residues. In germline, CDR1 is MNHEY, CDR2 SMNVEV (reference sequence). The CDR3 spells CASSLKGRGGTQYF. The CDR3 DNA follows: TGTGCCAGCAGCTTAAAGGGGCGTGGCGGTACGCAGTATTTT.

This chain links TRBV5-1 with TRBJ1-3; D remains ambiguous. CDR3 length: 17 amino acids. The germline V gene encodes CDR1 SGHRS and CDR2 YFSETQ. Trimming left V 5 bases short and J 0 bases short, with 18 bases between. The CDR3 is CASREDGFSHSGNTIYF. CDR3 DNA sequence: TGCGCCAGCAGAGAGGACGGGTTCAGTCACTCTGGAAACACCATATATTTT.

This clonotype occurred once. The chain employs TRBV18 and TRBJ1-1; D gene unclear. Looked up from germline, CDR1 is KGHSH and CDR2 is LQKENI. The CDR3 runs to 15 residues. Trimming shortened V by 3 bases and J by 1 base, and 12 bases separated the two germline ends. The CDR3 reads CASSPMSQGNTEAFF. The DNA for the CDR3 is TGTGCCAGCTCACCCATGAGTCAAGGGAACACTGAAGCTTTCTTT. The whole variable domain, remainder taken from reference TRBV18 and TRBJ1-1, is NAGVMQNPRHLVRRRGQEARLRCSPMKGHSHVYWYRQLPEEGLKFMVYLQKENIIDESGMPKERFSAEFPKEGPSILRIQQVVRGDSAAYFCASSPMSQGNTEAFFGQGTRLTVV.

This clonotype was found a few times. The chain employs TRBV7-9 and TRBJ2-3; either TRBD1 or TRBD2 may fit D (5 bases each). Germline V gene lookup returns CDR1 SEHNR and CDR2 FQNEAQ (reference sequence). CDR3 length equals 14 residues. Trimming removed 5 bases from V and 5 bases from J, with 14 bases in between. CDR3: CASSPRGSVDTQYF. The CDR3 nucleotides are TGTGCCAGCAGCCCGAGGGGTTCAGTAGATACGCAGTATTTT. The variable domain in full, completed from reference TRBV7-9 and TRBJ2-3, reads DTGVSQNPRHKITKRGQNVTFRCDPISEHNRLYWYRQTLGQGPEFLTYFQNEAQLEKSRLLSDRFSAERPKGSFSTLEIQRTEQGDSAMYLCASSPRGSVDTQYFGPGTRLTVL.

The chain uses TRBV14 and TRBJ2-7; 7 nucleotides align to TRBD2. J lost 5 bases, V lost 2 bases, and 9 bases had no gene match. Germline assignment: CDR1 SGHDN and CDR2 FVKESK. CDR3 size: 15 residues. The CDR3 region has the DNA TGTGCCAGCAGCCAAATGGGACTACCTACTGACGAGCAGTACTTC. Its protein is CASSQMGLPTDEQYF.

V usage is TRBV7-3 and J usage is TRBJ2-1; 14 nucleotides match TRBD2. V was pared by 6 bases and J by 6 bases, with 4 bases of the junction left unmatched. The V gene's germline CDR1 is SGHTA and CDR2 FQGTGA. The CDR3 runs 15 residues. The CDR3 is CASRQGLAGGNEQFF. CDR3 bases: TGTGCCAGCAGACAAGGACTAGCGGGAGGCAATGAGCAGTTCTTC.

This clonotype was seen a few times. This rearrangement joins TRBV6-6 to TRBJ2-1; unclear D gene. This CDR3 has 15 amino acids. Germline CDR1 MNHNY, CDR2 SVGAGI (reference sequence). V was shortened by 6 bases and J by 0 bases, with 12 bases between the two germline ends. CDR3 region: CASRASDSSYNEQFF. The CDR3 nucleotides read TGTGCCAGCAGGGCTAGTGATAGCTCCTACAATGAGCAGTTCTTC.

This sequence joins TRBV4-1 and TRBJ1-2; D not certain. This CDR3 region has 14 residues. Trimming pared 1 base from V and 9 bases from J, leaving 15 bases between. The V gene's germline CDR1 is MGHRA and CDR2 YSYEKL. Written as DNA, the CDR3 is TGCGCCAGCAGCCAAGCGGGGTGGACCCCTCGCTACACCTTC. Translation: CASSQAGWTPRYTF.

This rearrangement joins TRBV7-2 to TRBJ2-7; D unresolved. The CDR3 totals 14 residues. Germline V gene data show CDR1 as SGHTA and CDR2 as FQGNSA. V shed 2 bases and J shed 2 bases, with 10 bases lying between them. The CDR3: CASSLFAAPYEQYF. As DNA, the CDR3 is TGTGCCAGCAGCTTATTCGCGGCCCCCTACGAGCAGTACTTC.

As concerns this clonotype: The junction shows a germline mismatch at one end, possibly a read error. The V gene is TRBV11-2, the J gene TRBJ1-2; the D is unclear. Germline CDR1 is SGHAT and CDR2 is FQNNGV. CDR3 length: 16 residues. DNA for the CDR3: TGTGCCAGCAGCTTAGACCCCCAGGACGGGAACTGTGGCTACACCTTC. It codes for CASSLDPQDGNCGYTF.

To note about this clonotype: Possible read error: a much larger clone is one base away. The chain employs TRBV10-3 and TRBJ2-1; TRBD2 agrees at 10 bases. This CDR3 region has 14 residues. The germline gives CDR1 ENHRY, CDR2 SYGVKD. CDR3 sequence: CAMAAGGSYNEPFF. The CDR3 DNA sequence: TGTGCAATGGCAGCGGGGGGGTCCTACAATGAGCCGTTCTTC.

A word on this clonotype: One base away lies a much larger clone, so this may be a sequencing read error. Because it lacks the conserved phenylalanine or tryptophan at the end, this CDR3 is likely a read error. The chain is built from TRBV27 and TRBJ1-6; D gene ambiguous. Trimming left V 5 bases short and J 6 bases short, with 8 bases between. CDR1 is MNHEY and CDR2 is SMNVEV in the germline V gene (reference sequence). This CDR3 has 13 amino acids. As DNA, the CDR3 is TGTGCCAGCAGTCGGTCTGTTAATTCACCCCTCCACGTT. Encoded protein: CASSRSVNSPLHV.

This clonotype was detected a few times. The chain has TRBV28 and TRBJ2-7; 12 bases line up with TRBD2. The V and J ends lost 7 bases and 4 bases, in that order; junction bases with no gene match: 5. The CDR3 totals 14 residues. Germline V gene data show CDR1 as MDHEN and CDR2 as SYDVKM. CDR3 coding DNA: TGTGCCAGCACGAGACTAGCGGGAGTGTACGAGCAGTACTTC. Translated, it gives CASTRLAGVYEQYF.

This chain joins TRBV20-1 and TRBJ2-3, with D perhaps matching TRBD1 or TRBD2 (7 bases each). V dropped 3 bases and J dropped 6 bases, with 13 bases sitting between them. Germline loops: CDR1 DFQATT, CDR2 SNEGSKA (reference sequence). This CDR3 spans 13 amino acids. CDR3 region: CSASRQGGDTQYF. CDR3 sequence (DNA): TGCAGTGCTAGTAGACAGGGAGGGGATACGCAGTATTTT.

This clonotype was observed many times. The V and J genes are TRBV5-1 and TRBJ1-4; D gene uncertain. Looked up from germline, CDR1 is SGHRS and CDR2 is YFSETQ. V lost 0 bases, J lost 4 bases, and 7 bases lay in between. The CDR3 spans 14 residues. The CDR3 reads CASSLEWGNEKLFF. The CDR3 DNA follows: TGCGCCAGCAGCTTGGAGTGGGGTAATGAAAAACTGTTTTTT.

This sequence joins TRBV4-3 and TRBJ2-7; 7 positions agree with TRBD2. Losses at the gene ends were 2 bases for V and 5 bases for J; bases not matched to a gene: 9. Germline V gene data show CDR1 as LGHNA and CDR2 as YSLEER. The CDR3 loop spans 15 amino acids. CDR3 nucleotide sequence: TGCGCCAGCAGCCAATGGGAGGGACTCTTCCACGAGCAGTACTTC. Translation: CASSQWEGLFHEQYF.

This rearrangement joins TRBV7-2 to TRBJ1-2; D gene unclear. Germline V gene lookup returns CDR1 SGHTA and CDR2 FQGNSA. This CDR3 region has 13 residues. With 2 bases removed from V and 4 bases from J, the gap between germline ends came to 8 bases. CDR3 sequence (DNA): TGTGCCAGCAGCTTAAGTGACATCTATGGCTACACCTTC. This translates into CASSLSDIYGYTF.

The chain has TRBV2 and TRBJ2-6; D perhaps matches TRBD1 (5 bases). The CDR3 spans 14 residues. V was clipped by 10 bases and J by 3 bases, with 13 bases between them. CDR1 is SNHLY and CDR2 is FYNNEI in the germline V gene. In nucleotides, the CDR3 is TGTGCCACAGGGAAAGCTGGTGGGGCCAACGTCCTGACTTTC. Translated: CATGKAGGANVLTF.